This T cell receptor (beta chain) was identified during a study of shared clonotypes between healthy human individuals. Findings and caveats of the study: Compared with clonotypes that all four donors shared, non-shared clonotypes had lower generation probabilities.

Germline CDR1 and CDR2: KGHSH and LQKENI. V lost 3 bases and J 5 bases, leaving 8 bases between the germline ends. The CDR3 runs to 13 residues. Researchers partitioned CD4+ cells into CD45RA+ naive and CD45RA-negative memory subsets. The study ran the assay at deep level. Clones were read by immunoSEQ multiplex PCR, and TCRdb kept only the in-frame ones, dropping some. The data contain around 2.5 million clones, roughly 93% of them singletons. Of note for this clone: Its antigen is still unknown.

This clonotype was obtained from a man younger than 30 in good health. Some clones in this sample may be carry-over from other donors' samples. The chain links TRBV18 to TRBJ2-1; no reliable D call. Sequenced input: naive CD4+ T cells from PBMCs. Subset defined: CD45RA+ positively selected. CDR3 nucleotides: TGTGCCAGCTCACCGGAAATGCACAATGAGCAGTTCTTC. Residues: CASSPEMHNEQFF. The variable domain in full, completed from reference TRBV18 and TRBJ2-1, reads NAGVMQNPRHLVRRRGQEARLRCSPMKGHSHVYWYRQLPEEGLKFMVYLQKENIIDESGMPKERFSAEFPKEGPSILRIQQVVRGDSAAYFCASSPEMHNEQFFGPGTRLTVL.